This TCR beta chain was identified in a study of cytomegalovirus exposure and HLA in healthy donors. J gave up 1 base and V 4 bases, and 3 bases lay outside the gene matches. CDR1 is LGHNA, CDR2 YNFKEQ, per germline. The CDR3 consists of 16 residues. Primers included in the PCR were 60 Vbeta and 13 Jbeta primers. Sequencing used immunoSEQ multiplex PCR; TCRdb keeps in-frame clones, though not all of them. The table records 150,000 to 170,000 clones, 80% of them present only once. The chain is built from TRBV4-2 and TRBJ2-2; 10 bases fit TRBD2. Input material: PBMCs. The TCR originated in a man aged 30 to 45 in good health and CMV-seropositive. CDR3: CASSRGLAENTGELFF. The CDR3 DNA sequence: TGTGCCAGCAGCCGAGGACTAGCGGAGAACACCGGGGAGCTGTTTTTT.